The rows below give T cell receptor beta chains drawn from one sample of a study of blood T cells in healthy people across ages. MiXCR, applied by TCRdb to the 5' RACE reads, yields one record per CDR3 protein. The data hold 550,000 to 700,000 distinct CDR3 sequences, with 27% observed a single time. Sequences were obtained from blood. Receptors were obtained from an older woman in good health. Each CDR3 is given with its conserved first and last residue. The size field is filled for only some rows; it gives once, few, many or a size class.

TRBJ1-1 - TRBV7-3 CASSLTGQTTEAFF
TRBJ2-5 - TRBV20-1 CSARGPAETQYF
TRBJ2-5 - TRBV7-7 CASSLAGRASRQETQYF
TRBJ2-2 many TRBV12-5 CATSLNTGELFF
TRBJ1-2 - TRBV4-2 CASSQATGTYGYTF
TRBJ2-1 many TRBV7-2 CASSLFVSGGTPLYNEQFF
TRBJ2-5 - TRBV5-1 CASSPTSGGQETQYF
- - TRBV7-6 CASSSPGLAHNEQFF
TRBJ2-5 few TRBV5-1 CASSFQQTSGGQETQYF
TRBJ1-4 - TRBV12-3/TRBV12-4 CASSFQQGGDEKLFF
TRBJ2-7 - TRBV5-1 CASSYGSAEQYF
TRBJ1-5 few TRBV6-6 CASSLGTGGHNQPQHF
TRBJ1-6 - TRBV9 CASSGDTDSPLHF
TRBJ2-1 - TRBV10-3 CAISTLTSGGQNEQFF
TRBJ1-1 few TRBV20-1 CSAYLQGRTEAFF
TRBJ2-1 few TRBV4-3 CASSQDRSNEQFF
TRBJ1-4 few TRBV18 CASSPTGDNEKLFF
TRBJ1-6 few TRBV12-3/TRBV12-4 CASKNGSPLHF